This TCR beta chain was identified in a study of blood T cell repertoires in COVID-19. Study-level background: The study drew acute and convalescent COVID-19 samples from the United States, Italy and Spain. The cDNA or gDNA used as material had been derived from T cells, B-cell-depleted T cells, or PBMCs.

This CDR3 spans 15 amino acids. Germline loops: CDR1 LGHNA, CDR2 YSLEER. Trimming cost V 1 base and J 7 bases; bases outside gene matches: 9. As originally analysed: Nucleated cell number was recorded as an estimate derived from reference gene primer amplification. This table comes from immunoSEQ multiplex PCR, and its TCRdb copy is limited to in-frame clones, with some not included. V and J calls and clone size are as listed in that table; D and trimming were resolved from the DNA. The repertoire has 61,000 or so clones, 88% of them found once; the top ten carry approximately 18%. Sequencing was done on a sample of peripheral blood. The receptor was isolated from a woman of 80 years or more with active COVID-19. The rearrangement joins TRBV4-3 to TRBJ1-2; TRBD1 agrees at 7 bases. The CDR3 region is CASSQVLGGRGGYTF. CDR3 coding DNA: TGCGCCAGCAGCCAAGTCCTAGGGGGCAGGGGTGGCTACACCTTC.